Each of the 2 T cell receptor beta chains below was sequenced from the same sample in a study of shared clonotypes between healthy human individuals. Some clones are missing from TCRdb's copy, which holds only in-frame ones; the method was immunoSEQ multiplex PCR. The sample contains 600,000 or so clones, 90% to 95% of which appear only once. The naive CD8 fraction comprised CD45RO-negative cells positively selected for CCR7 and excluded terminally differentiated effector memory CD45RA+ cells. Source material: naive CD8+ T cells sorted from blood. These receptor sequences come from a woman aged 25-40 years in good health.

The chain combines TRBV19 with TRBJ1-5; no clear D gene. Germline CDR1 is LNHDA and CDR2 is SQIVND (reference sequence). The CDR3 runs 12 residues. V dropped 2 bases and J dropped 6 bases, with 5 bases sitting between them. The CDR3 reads CASSIFGQPQHF. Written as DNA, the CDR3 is TGTGCCAGTAGTATATTTGGTCAGCCCCAGCATTTT.

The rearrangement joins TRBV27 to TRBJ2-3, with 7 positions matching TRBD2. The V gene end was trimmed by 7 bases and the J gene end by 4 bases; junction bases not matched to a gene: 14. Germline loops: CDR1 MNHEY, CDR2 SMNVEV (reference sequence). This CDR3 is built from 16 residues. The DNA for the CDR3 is TGTGCCAGCAAAATTAATGCCGGGACTACCTCAGATACGCAGTATTTT. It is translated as CASKINAGTTSDTQYF.